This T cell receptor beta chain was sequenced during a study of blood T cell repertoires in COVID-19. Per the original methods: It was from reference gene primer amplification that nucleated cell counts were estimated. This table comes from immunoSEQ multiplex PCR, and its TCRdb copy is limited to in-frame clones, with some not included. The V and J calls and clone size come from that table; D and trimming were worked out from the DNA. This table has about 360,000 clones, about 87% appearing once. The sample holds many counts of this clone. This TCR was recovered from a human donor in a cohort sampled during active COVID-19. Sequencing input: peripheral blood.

The CDR3 DNA is TGTGCCAGCAGCTTAGATTCCAGTAACTATGGCTACACCTTC. Its translation: CASSLDSSNYGYTF. The chain joins TRBV7-2 to TRBJ1-2; D not certain. This CDR3 spans 14 amino acids. V was trimmed by 1 base and J by 1 base, leaving 7 bases between them. In germline, CDR1 is SGHTA, CDR2 FQGNSA. The variable domain in full, with the rest retrieved from reference TRBV7-2 and TRBJ1-2, is GAGVSQSPSNKVTEKGKDVELRCDPISGHTALYWYRQSLGQGLEFLIYFQGNSAPDKSGLPSDRFSAERTGGSVSTLTIQRTQQEDSAVYLCASSLDSSNYGYTFGSGTRLTVV.